The present entry profiles one T cell receptor beta chain with its context. The antigen remains undetermined. Using immunoSEQ multiplex PCR, the repertoire was profiled, and TCRdb retains in-frame clones only, with some absent. The table lists fewer than 2.5 million clones, roughly 93% of them singletons. Losses at the gene ends were 4 bases for V and 10 bases for J; bases not matched to a gene: 13. This CDR3 contains 16 residues. Per the germline V gene, CDR1 is SGDLS and CDR2 is YYNGEE. These data are taken from a study of shared clonotypes between healthy human individuals. Notes on the study in general: Memory subsets generally showed smaller estimated richness than naive subsets did.

This clonotype was obtained from a man younger than 35 in good health. Some clones in this sample may be carry-over from other donors' samples. V gene TRBV9 combines with J gene TRBJ1-5; 11 nucleotides agree with TRBD1. Sequencing was done on a sample of naive CD4+ T cells from PBMCs. Regarding subset: CD45RA+ positively selected. The CDR3 bases are TGTGCCAGCAGCCAAGGACAGGGGGCGGACAAAGTTCCCCAGCATTTT. This encodes CASSQGQGADKVPQHF.